This TCR beta chain was sequenced for a study of tumor and adjacent non-tumor tissue in lung cancer. Study in general: The cohort had about twelve adenocarcinoma, 2 squamous cell and 1 small cell patients. General study findings and limits: In normal lung, the top 100 clones were significantly more dominant than in tumor. TCR diversity was significantly greater in tumor than normal lung tissue.

CDR1 and CDR2 from the germline V gene are GTSNPN and SVGIG (reference sequence). V was trimmed by 3 bases and J by 3 bases, leaving 12 bases between them. The CDR3 is made up of 13 amino acids. RNA was extracted from bulk tissue without any cell sorting. Chemotherapy-naive patients with new lung cancer underwent thoracic surgery in China, August–November 2014. A modified ARM-PCR protocol with three rounds of nested PCR amplified TCRbeta. Using its own MiXCR run on the multiplex PCR reads, TCRdb lists one record per CDR3 protein. The table shows about 110,000 distinct CDR3 sequences, with over 75% occurring only once. Only one count was recorded for this clonotype. Its specificity is unknown.

The specimen sequenced was lung tumor tissue. The TCR comes from a man aged 65-85 years with non-small cell lung cancer. The chain is built from TRBV30 and TRBJ2-7, with D unresolved. CDR3 region: CAWSPTCYYEQYF. DNA for the CDR3: TGTGCCTGGAGCCCAACGTGCTACTACGAGCAGTACTTC. The full variable domain, completed using reference TRBV30 and TRBJ2-7, is SQTIHQWPATLVQPVGSPLSLECTVEGTSNPNLYWYRQAAGRGLQLLFYSVGIGQISSEVPQNLSASRPQDRQFILSSKKLLLSDSGFYLCAWSPTCYYEQYFGPGTRLTVT.